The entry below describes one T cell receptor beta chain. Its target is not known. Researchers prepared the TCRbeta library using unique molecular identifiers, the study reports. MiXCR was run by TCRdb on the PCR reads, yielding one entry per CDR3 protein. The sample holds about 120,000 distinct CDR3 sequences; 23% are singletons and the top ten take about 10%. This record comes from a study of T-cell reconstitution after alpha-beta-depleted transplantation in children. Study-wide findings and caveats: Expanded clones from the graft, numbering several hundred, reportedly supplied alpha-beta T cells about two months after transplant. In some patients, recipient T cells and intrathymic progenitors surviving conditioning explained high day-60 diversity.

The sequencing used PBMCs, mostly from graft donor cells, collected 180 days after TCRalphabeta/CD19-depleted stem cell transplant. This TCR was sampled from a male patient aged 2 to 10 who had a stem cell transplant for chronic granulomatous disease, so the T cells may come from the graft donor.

This CDR3 reads CASSLEGRGGAFF. The CDR3 DNA follows: TGTGCCAGCAGCTTAGAAGGGCGAGGAGGAGCTTTCTTT. V and J are TRBV7-9 and TRBJ1-1; D is ambiguous. CDR3 length: 13 residues. Germline values: CDR1 SEHNR, CDR2 FQNEAQ (reference sequence). Trimming cost V 1 base and J 10 bases, with 13 bases left between them.